One sample yielded the 30 T cell receptor beta chains listed below, sequenced in a study of regulatory T cells in long-lasting Graves disease. According to the study, TCR beta libraries were built with iRepertoire HTBI primers and CDR3-region Arm-PCR. TCRdb recomputed calls from the multiplex PCR reads with MiXCR, one row per CDR3 protein. The sample lists 400,000 to 500,000 distinct CDR3 sequences; 20% to 25% were seen once. Sample time point: persistent/refractory GD, antithyroid drugs over 5 years with positive TRAb. The TCR library used RNA extracted from PBMCs. The sequencing used peripheral blood mononuclear cells (PBMCs), collected when the disease was refractory, from a patient treated with antithyroid drugs. Receptor source: a female donor with Graves disease.

This clonotype has only a few counts. For the CDR3, the DNA is TGTGCCAGTAAAGAGGCTAATACTAACTATGGCTACACCTTC. Protein product: CASKEANTNYGYTF. The chain joins TRBV19 to TRBJ1-2, with unresolved D. Per germline, CDR1 LNHDA and CDR2 SQIVND (reference sequence). This CDR3 is built from 14 residues. Trimming took off 7 bases at V and 0 bases at J, with 12 bases between the two ends.

The chain has TRBV29-1 and TRBJ2-3; D remains ambiguous. CDR1 SQVTM and CDR2 ANQGSEA come from the germline V gene. V gave up 3 bases and J gave up 3 bases, with 7 bases separating them. This CDR3 has 12 amino acids. CDR3 region: CSVELRTDTQYF. In DNA form, the CDR3 reads TGCAGCGTTGAGCTTCGGACAGATACGCAGTATTTT.

J is TRBJ1-2 and V is TRBV19; the D is unclear. Trimming left V 4 bases short and J 2 bases short, with 8 bases between. The CDR3 length is 13 residues. Looked up from germline, CDR1 is LNHDA and CDR2 is SQIVND (reference sequence). CDR3 sequence reads: CASSSLRNYGYTF. CDR3 coding DNA: TGTGCCAGTAGTAGTCTGAGAAACTATGGCTACACCTTC.

This clonotype was observed many times. The chain employs TRBV20-1 and TRBJ2-7; 8 bases are a match to TRBD1. Losses at the gene ends were 2 bases for V and 1 base for J; bases not matched to a gene: 7. There are 15 residues in the CDR3. Germline-derived CDR1 and CDR2 are DFQATT and SNEGSKA (reference sequence). CDR3 sequence (DNA): TGCAGTGCTAGAAGCACAGGGGGAAGATCCTACGAGCAGTACTTC. Translation gives CSARSTGGRSYEQYF.

This clonotype was counted many times. The V call is TRBV2, the J call TRBJ2-7, with D possibly TRBD1 on 5 matching bases. Germline V gene sequence: CDR1 SNHLY, CDR2 FYNNEI. V gave up 0 bases and J gave up 3 bases, with 12 bases separating them. This CDR3 spans 15 amino acids. The CDR3 DNA follows: TGTGCCAGCAGTGAAGCAGGGGTCCCTCTCTACGAGCAGTACTTC. This gives the protein CASSEAGVPLYEQYF.

This clonotype was found many times. The rearrangement uses TRBV5-1 and TRBJ1-4; TRBD1 might be the D (6 bases). V shed 2 bases and J shed 8 bases, with 16 bases lying between them. Germline CDR1 is SGHRS and CDR2 is YFSETQ. This CDR3 has 15 amino acids. In nucleotides, the CDR3 is TGCGCCAGCAGCTTCAGGGGCACGGCGAAGGAAAAACTGTTTTTT. Encoded protein: CASSFRGTAKEKLFF.

This clonotype came up a few times. J is TRBJ1-1 and V is TRBV2; 7 bases fit TRBD1. Losses at the gene ends were 8 bases for V and 5 bases for J; bases not matched to a gene: 2. CDR3 length: 11 amino acids. CDR1 and CDR2 from the germline V gene are SNHLY and FYNNEI. DNA of the CDR3: TGTGCCAGCGACAGGGTTACTGAAGCTTTCTTT. Translated: CASDRVTEAFF.

This clonotype was counted at least ten times. The V and J genes are TRBV2 and TRBJ1-1, with a weak D call TRBD1 (6 bases). Germline V gene data show CDR1 as SNHLY and CDR2 as FYNNEI. The length of the CDR3 is 13 residues. V dropped 5 bases and J dropped 10 bases, with 17 bases sitting between them. The CDR3 DNA reads TGTGCCAGCAGTCCGGGACACGGTTTGGGAGCTTTCTTT. Its protein product is CASSPGHGLGAFF.

The V and J genes are TRBV28 and TRBJ2-2; TRBD1 matches at 10 bases. Trimming took 5 bases from V and 6 from J; bases not matched to a gene: 6. Per germline, CDR1 MDHEN and CDR2 SYDVKM. The CDR3 runs 15 residues. The CDR3 region has the DNA TGTGCCAGCAGTATGACAGGGGGCTGGGCCGGGGAGCTGTTTTTT. It yields the protein CASSMTGGWAGELFF.

This rearrangement joins TRBV25-1 to TRBJ1-1; 7 nucleotides align to TRBD1. The CDR3 is 15 amino acids. Trimming cost V 4 bases and J 7 bases; bases outside gene matches: 12. Germline V gives CDR1 MGHDK, CDR2 SYGVNS. CDR3 bases: TGTGCCAGCAGTGGACAGGGCCCTCCTGAAGTTGAAGCTTTCTTT. Encoded protein: CASSGQGPPEVEAFF.

This clonotype was counted ten times or more. The rearrangement uses TRBV6-1 and TRBJ2-5; D not certain. The germline gives CDR1 MNHNS, CDR2 SASEGT. Trimming left V 8 bases short and J 2 bases short, with 12 bases between. The CDR3 is 13 amino acids. CDR3 coding DNA: TGTGCCAGCGGGATCTTGAGTCAAGAGACCCAGTACTTC. This translates into CASGILSQETQYF.

This clonotype turned up a few times. The CDR3 sequence: CASSLSDGFVDHSNQPQHF. CDR3 sequence (DNA): TGTGCCAGCAGTTTATCCGACGGGTTTGTTGACCATAGCAATCAGCCCCAGCATTTT. The chain is built from TRBV28 and TRBJ1-5; unclear D gene. V was shortened by 1 base and J by 0 bases, with 19 bases between the two germline ends. Looked up from germline, CDR1 is MDHEN and CDR2 is SYDVKM. The CDR3 is 19 residues long. The whole variable domain, remainder taken from reference TRBV28 and TRBJ1-5, is DVKVTQSSRYLVKRTGEKVFLECVQDMDHENMFWYRQDPGLGLRLIYFSYDVKMKEKGDIPEGYSVSREKKERFSLILESASTNQTSMYLCASSLSDGFVDHSNQPQHFGDGTRLSIL.

V is TRBV12-3 or TRBV12-4 and J is TRBJ2-1, with 9 bases fitting TRBD1. V was pared by 3 bases and J by 8 bases, with 8 bases of the junction left unmatched. This CDR3 has 15 residues. The CDR3 region is CASSLSGTGCHEQFF. CDR3 bases: TGTGCCAGCAGTTTGTCCGGGACAGGGTGCCATGAGCAGTTCTTC.

V is TRBV27 and J is TRBJ2-2; no reliable D call. Looked up from germline, CDR1 is MNHEY and CDR2 is SMNVEV (reference sequence). V was shortened by 7 bases and J by 0 bases, with 12 bases between the two germline ends. The CDR3 runs to 15 residues. CDR3 DNA sequence: TGTGCCAGCACCAAGGATCCCGCGAACACCGGGGAGCTGTTTTTT. Its protein is CASTKDPANTGELFF.

This clonotype was observed many times. The chain recombines TRBV29-1 with TRBJ2-7; no definite D call. V was clipped by 6 bases and J by 5 bases, with 11 bases between them. CDR1 is SQVTM and CDR2 is ANQGSEA in the germline V gene. This CDR3 is 11 amino acids long. CDR3: CSVLLRDEQYF. The DNA of the CDR3 is TGCAGCGTCCTTCTTCGCGACGAGCAGTACTTC.

This clonotype was seen a few times. The gene calls are TRBV30 and TRBJ2-4; 9 positions match TRBD2. CDR1 is GTSNPN, CDR2 SVGIG, per germline (reference sequence). J gave up 6 bases and V 0 bases, and 3 bases lay outside the gene matches. This CDR3 comprises 14 residues. CDR3 protein: CAWSVGTSRNIQYF. In nucleotides, the CDR3 is TGTGCCTGGAGTGTGGGGACTAGCAGAAACATTCAGTACTTC.

The chain combines TRBV6-2 or TRBV6-3 with TRBJ1-5; D remains unclear. The CDR3 totals 15 residues. V lost 2 bases and J 0 bases, leaving 8 bases between the germline ends. Germline assignment: CDR1 MNHEY and CDR2 SVGEGT. CDR3 bases: TGTGCCAGCAGTTACCCCAGCAATAGCAATCAGCCCCAGCATTTT. Encoded protein: CASSYPSNSNQPQHF.

A few counts support this clonotype. The chain carries TRBV12-3 or TRBV12-4 and TRBJ1-5; D may be TRBD1 (6 bases). Trimming shortened V by 3 bases and J by 4 bases, and 10 bases separated the two germline ends. This CDR3 region has 14 residues. The CDR3 nucleotides read TGTGCCAGCAGTTTCGACAGGAAAAATCAGCCCCAGCATTTT. It codes for CASSFDRKNQPQHF.

The chain combines TRBV19 with TRBJ2-7; the D is unclear. Trimming shortened V by 5 bases and J by 4 bases, and 9 bases separated the two germline ends. From germline, CDR1 is LNHDA and CDR2 SQIVND (reference sequence). The CDR3 totals 12 residues. DNA of the CDR3: TGTGCCAGTAGTGTAGGGAAATACGAGCAGTACTTC. Encoded protein: CASSVGKYEQYF.

This clonotype was seen ten or more times. J is TRBJ2-5 and V is TRBV27, with TRBD2 identical over 11 bases. V trimming: 6 bases; J trimming: 4 bases; junction bases outside the gene matches: 7. CDR3 length: 15 residues. CDR1 is MNHEY and CDR2 is SMNVEV in the germline V gene (reference sequence). For the CDR3, the DNA is TGTGCCAGCAGGACTCTAGCGGGGGGCGGAGAGACCCAGTACTTC. Amino acid sequence: CASRTLAGGGETQYF.

This clonotype was seen ten or more times. This chain connects TRBV11-3 to TRBJ2-5; TRBD1 aligns across 9 bases. From germline, CDR1 is SGHNT and CDR2 YENEEA. The CDR3 length is 16 residues. The J segment lost 3 bases and the V segment lost 1 base, leaving 6 bases of the junction unmatched. The CDR3 DNA is TGTGCCAGCAGCTTAGGTCCCGGGACAGGGAAAGAGACCCAGTACTTC. Its protein product is CASSLGPGTGKETQYF.

Worth noting for this clonotype: The final CDR3 position lacks the conserved phenylalanine or tryptophan, pointing to a likely read error. This chain links TRBV14 with TRBJ2-7, with D unclear. CDR1 and CDR2 from the germline V gene are SGHDN and FVKESK. With 3 bases removed from V and 10 bases from J, the gap between germline ends came to 10 bases. The CDR3 spans 11 residues. The CDR3 DNA sequence: TGTGCCAGCAGCCATACCGGCGCTCAGTACCTC. Residues: CASSHTGAQYL.

This clonotype was counted many times. The J gene is TRBJ2-7, the V gene TRBV2; D might be TRBD1 (6 bases). In germline, CDR1 is SNHLY, CDR2 FYNNEI. This CDR3 spans 14 amino acids. The V gene lost 8 bases and the J gene lost 0 bases, with 14 bases spanning the gap. The CDR3 nucleotides are TGTGCCAGCCACAGGACAGCTAGCTCCTACGAGCAGTACTTC. This encodes CASHRTASSYEQYF.

This clonotype has a single count. The chain couples TRBV9 to TRBJ2-7; D is undetermined. The CDR3 extends over 14 amino acids. Per germline, CDR1 SGDLS and CDR2 YYNGEE. The V end lost 1 base, the J end lost 0 bases, and 8 bases lay between the germline ends. CDR3: CASSVLESSYEQYF. The CDR3 coding sequence is TGTGCCAGCAGCGTACTAGAGAGCTCCTACGAGCAGTACTTC.

The chain uses TRBV19 and TRBJ1-5; maybe TRBD1 (6 bases). V was pared by 3 bases and J by 11 bases, with 20 bases between. This CDR3 is built from 15 residues. Germline lookup yields CDR1 LNHDA and CDR2 SQIVND (reference sequence). For the CDR3, the DNA is TGTGCCAGTAGTATCTCTACCGGGACATTTCACTCCCAGCATTTT. Amino acids: CASSISTGTFHSQHF.

This clonotype was detected many times. The chain couples TRBV28 to TRBJ2-5; 7 bases align to TRBD1. This CDR3 comprises 13 residues. Germline V lookup: CDR1 MDHEN, CDR2 SYDVKM. V shed 4 bases and J 3 bases; nucleotides not matched to a gene: 2. The DNA for the CDR3 is TGTGCCAGCAGTTACGACAGGGAAGAGACCCAGTACTTC. Translation: CASSYDREETQYF. Variable domain in full (rest from reference TRBV28 and TRBJ2-5): DVKVTQSSRYLVKRTGEKVFLECVQDMDHENMFWYRQDPGLGLRLIYFSYDVKMKEKGDIPEGYSVSREKKERFSLILESASTNQTSMYLCASSYDREETQYFGPGTRLLVL.

A few counts support this clonotype. V usage is TRBV24-1 and J usage is TRBJ2-2; D is ambiguous. This CDR3 region has 14 residues. V lost 5 bases to trimming and J lost 1 base, with 7 bases between them. The germline gives CDR1 KGHDR, CDR2 SFDVKD. The CDR3 DNA is TGTGCCACCAGTGTTGCAGGGAACACCGGGGAGCTGTTTTTT. Encoded protein: CATSVAGNTGELFF.

At least ten counts were recorded for this clonotype. The V call is TRBV27, the J call TRBJ1-4; no clear D gene. Germline CDR1 is MNHEY and CDR2 is SMNVEV (reference sequence). There are 14 residues in the CDR3. V was clipped by 5 bases and J by 8 bases, with 15 bases between them. The CDR3 spells CASSLRSGREKLFF. The CDR3 DNA reads as TGTGCCAGCAGTCTCAGGTCTGGGAGGGAAAAACTGTTTTTT.

In the case of this clonotype: One end of the junction varies from germline; a read error may be responsible. The chain couples TRBV2 to TRBJ1-1, with D possibly TRBD1 on 5 matching bases. This CDR3 has 17 residues. Germline V gives CDR1 SNHLY, CDR2 FYNNEI. The CDR3 DNA sequence: TGTGCCAGCTCACCAAGGACTATAGGGGTGGCGAACACTGAAGCCTTCTTT. Encoded protein: CASSPRTIGVANTEAFF. Based on the CDR3 plus reference TRBV2 and TRBJ1-1, the full variable domain is EPEVTQTPSHQVTQMGQEVILRCVPISNHLYFYWYRQILGQKVEFLVSFYNNEISEKSEIFDDQFSVERPDGSNFTLKIRSTKLEDSAMYFCASSPRTIGVANTEAFFGQGTRLTVV.

This clonotype was observed a few times. The V and J genes are TRBV28 and TRBJ1-5; 9 bases agree with TRBD1. V shed 4 bases and J 4 bases; nucleotides not matched to a gene: 11. Germline V gene sequence: CDR1 MDHEN, CDR2 SYDVKM. CDR3 length: 17 amino acids. DNA for the CDR3: TGTGCCAGCAGTTCCCCCTCTCTTGGACAGGGGAATCAGCCCCAGCATTTT. This encodes CASSSPSLGQGNQPQHF.